The clone carrying this T cell receptor beta chain has only a few counts. This entry belongs to a study of blood T cell repertoires in COVID-19. On the study more broadly: Sources were T cells, B-cell-depleted T cells, or PBMCs; the material itself was cDNA or gDNA.

The trim removed 7 bases at V and 1 base at J, leaving 15 bases unmatched. The CDR3 spans 19 residues. Germline CDR1 reads SGHKS; CDR2 reads YYEKEE (reference sequence). Individuals drawn from under 30 US areas were roughly 18 to 89 years old. Original methodology: Counts of nucleated cells, estimated from reference gene primer amplification, were obtained. Method: immunoSEQ multiplex PCR; TCRdb's copy keeps in-frame clones and lacks some. V and J calls and clone size are copied from that table; D and trimming were computed from the DNA. In the table there are hundreds of thousands of clones, around nine tenths of which are singletons.

Material for sequencing was PBMCs or T cells enriched from blood (not recorded which). The sequence derives from a woman aged 45 to 65 with acute COVID-19. V usage is TRBV5-5 and J usage is TRBJ2-6; 9 nucleotides match TRBD1. Here the CDR3 reads CASAHWDRVRWSGANVLTF. CDR3 in DNA: TGTGCCAGCGCCCATTGGGACAGGGTGCGATGGTCTGGGGCCAACGTCCTGACTTTC.